The 11 T cell receptor beta chains below come from one sample, sequenced in a study of response to subunit inactivated influenza vaccine. From the RT-PCR reads, TCRdb called clonotypes with MiXCR, one entry per CDR3 protein. There are around 540,000 distinct CDR3 sequences in the sample; roughly 10% occur only once, and 10% to 13% lies in the top ten. The sample was PBMCs from blood, taken on the day of vaccination. These receptors were taken from a man aged 50 to 59 who received an inactivated influenza vaccine.

This clonotype was counted only a few times. The V and J genes are TRBV6-5 and TRBJ1-3; D perhaps matches TRBD1 (6 bases). Germline CDR1 is MNHEY and CDR2 is SVGAGI. This CDR3 is built from 15 residues. V lost 0 bases to trimming and J lost 4 bases, with 10 bases between them. CDR3: CASSYSAGAGNTIYF. CDR3 coding DNA: TGTGCCAGCAGTTACTCAGCAGGGGCGGGAAACACCATATATTTT.

The chain recombines TRBV7-2 with TRBJ2-3; D unclear. CDR3 length: 12 amino acids. Trimming removed 3 bases from V and 7 bases from J, with 8 bases in between. Germline assignment: CDR1 SGHTA and CDR2 FQGNSA. CDR3 bases: TGTGCCAGCAGCTTCTCCGAAAATACGCAGTATTTT. It is translated as CASSFSENTQYF.

This clonotype was detected a few times. V gene TRBV7-8 combines with J gene TRBJ2-7; D gene uncertain. CDR3 length equals 14 residues. The V end lost 0 bases, the J end lost 7 bases, and 13 bases lay between the germline ends. Germline V lookup: CDR1 SGHVS, CDR2 FQNEAQ. Here the CDR3 DNA reads TGTGCCAGCAGCTTAGCGGAGACGACCCGAGAGCAGTACTTC. It specifies CASSLAETTREQYF. Combining the CDR3 with reference TRBV7-8 and TRBJ2-7 gives the whole variable domain GAGVSQSPRYKVAKRGQDVALRCDPISGHVSLFWYQQALGQGPEFLTYFQNEAQLDKSGLPSDRFFAERPEGSVSTLKIQRTQQEDSAVYLCASSLAETTREQYFGPGTRLTVT.

This clonotype came up many times. Mismatch with germline at one junction end may stem from a read error. The gene calls are TRBV12-3 or TRBV12-4 and TRBJ2-3; 9 bases line up with TRBD2. This CDR3 has 14 residues. CDR3 protein: CASSLAGDTDTQYF. In DNA form, the CDR3 reads TGCGCCAGCAGCTTAGCGGGAGACACAGATACGCAGTATTTT.

The genes are TRBV11-2 and TRBJ2-2; D remains ambiguous. The V end was cut by 1 base, the J end by 4 bases, with 10 bases between. The CDR3 runs 15 residues. Germline-derived CDR1 and CDR2 are SGHAT and FQNNGV. CDR3: CASSLGISSTGELFF. In DNA, the CDR3 is TGTGCCAGCAGCTTAGGTATCAGCTCCACCGGGGAGCTGTTTTTT.

The sample holds a few counts of this clonotype. The chain carries TRBV4-1 and TRBJ1-1; D ambiguous. CDR1 is MGHRA and CDR2 is YSYEKL in the germline V gene. V dropped 4 bases and J dropped 0 bases, with 12 bases sitting between them. The CDR3 length is 15 residues. CDR3 sequence (DNA): TGCGCCAGCAGCCCACTCGGACGGCTGAACACTGAAGCTTTCTTT. It translates to CASSPLGRLNTEAFF.

This clonotype has ten or more counts. J is TRBJ1-1 and V is TRBV5-1, with a tentative D call TRBD1 (6 bases). V was trimmed by 6 bases and J by 5 bases, leaving 17 bases between them. The germline gives CDR1 SGHRS, CDR2 YFSETQ. This CDR3 is built from 14 residues. CDR3 sequence reads: CASIAWGQRTEAFF. CDR3 nucleotides: TGCGCCAGCATCGCCTGGGGGCAGCGGACTGAAGCTTTCTTT. Using reference TRBV5-1 and TRBJ1-1 for the parts outside the CDR3, the full variable domain is KAGVTQTPRYLIKTRGQQVTLSCSPISGHRSVSWYQQTPGQGLQFLFEYFSETQRNKGNFPGRFSGRQFSNSRSEMNVSTLELGDSALYLCASIAWGQRTEAFFGQGTRLTVV.

The rearrangement joins TRBV29-1 to TRBJ1-2; no clear D. V was trimmed by 7 bases and J by 6 bases, leaving 9 bases between them. The CDR3 extends over 10 amino acids. CDR1 and CDR2 (germline): SQVTM, ANQGSEA. The CDR3 spells CSANINGYTF. The CDR3, as DNA: TGCAGCGCCAACATTAATGGCTACACCTTC.

At least ten counts were recorded for this clonotype. This chain connects TRBV5-6 to TRBJ2-1, with D tentatively TRBD1 (6 bases). The CDR3 runs to 15 residues. Deletions cut 5 bases from V and 0 bases from J, with 12 bases between. From germline, CDR1 is SGHDT and CDR2 YYEEEE. In DNA form, the CDR3 reads TGTGCCAGCAGGACGACAGGTAGCTCCTACAATGAGCAGTTCTTC. Its translation: CASRTTGSSYNEQFF.

This clonotype was seen repeatedly, ten times or more. The V and J genes are TRBV5-1 and TRBJ1-1; no reliable D call. Per the germline V gene, CDR1 is SGHRS and CDR2 is YFSETQ. CDR3 length: 13 amino acids. V lost 4 bases and J lost 0, with 7 bases in between. In DNA form, the CDR3 reads TGCGCCAGCAGCGCCGGGTTGAACACTGAAGCTTTCTTT. It codes for CASSAGLNTEAFF.

This clonotype occurred a few times. The chain has TRBV20-1 and TRBJ1-1; D ambiguous. The CDR3 loop spans 12 amino acids. Per the germline V gene, CDR1 is DFQATT and CDR2 is SNEGSKA (reference sequence). The CDR3 bases are TGCAGCGCACTCGGACCGGACACTGAAGCTTTCTTT. Protein product: CSALGPDTEAFF.